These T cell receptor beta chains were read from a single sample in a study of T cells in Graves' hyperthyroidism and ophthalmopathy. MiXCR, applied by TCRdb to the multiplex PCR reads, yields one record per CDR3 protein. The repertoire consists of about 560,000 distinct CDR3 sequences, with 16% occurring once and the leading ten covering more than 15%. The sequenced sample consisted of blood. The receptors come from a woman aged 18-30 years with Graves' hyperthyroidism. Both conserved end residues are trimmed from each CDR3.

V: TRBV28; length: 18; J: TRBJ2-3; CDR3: ASSSPWTSGRAVLTDTQY
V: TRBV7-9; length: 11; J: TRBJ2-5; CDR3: ASSFGGVETQY
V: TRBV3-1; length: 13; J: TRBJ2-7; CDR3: ASSQGTGTGYEQY
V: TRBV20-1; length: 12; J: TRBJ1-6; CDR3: SARGGGADSPLH
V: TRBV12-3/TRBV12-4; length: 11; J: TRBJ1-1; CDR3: ASSLVGGSEAF
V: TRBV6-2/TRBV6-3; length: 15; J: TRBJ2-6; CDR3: AVVATGTSSGANVLT
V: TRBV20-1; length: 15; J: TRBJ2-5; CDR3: SARDARRDKKQGTQY
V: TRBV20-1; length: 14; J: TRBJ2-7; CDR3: SARGGERGVLYEQY
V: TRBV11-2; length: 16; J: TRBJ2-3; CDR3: ASSSLGVSGRALDTQY
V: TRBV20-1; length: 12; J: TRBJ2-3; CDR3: SASIGRATDTQY
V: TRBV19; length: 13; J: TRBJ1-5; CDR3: ASGRTEYSNQPQH
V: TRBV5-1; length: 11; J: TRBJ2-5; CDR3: ASSFGAKETQY